This is a list of T cell receptor beta chains from one sample in a study of T-cell reconstitution after alpha-beta-depleted transplantation in children. TCRdb re-analysed the PCR reads in MiXCR, keeping a single row per CDR3 protein. This sample has about 500,000 distinct CDR3 sequences, with 32% found just once. The sequences come from PBMCs from the stem cell graft donor, collected from the stem cell graft. The source of these receptors is a human donor who donated a stem cell graft to a child with aplastic anemia. CDR3s include the opening cysteine and the closing phenylalanine or tryptophan. D genes are given only for firm matches. Only part of the rows carry a size: once, few, many, or a class if the clone is expanded.

v_call: TRBV7-8; j_call: TRBJ1-1; clone_size: few; d_call: NA; cdr3_nt: TGTGCCAGCAGCTTAGCGGGAAGATACACTGAAGCTTTCTTT; cdr3_aa: CASSLAGRYTEAFF
v_call: TRBV6-4; j_call: TRBJ2-2; clone_size: few; d_call: NA; cdr3_nt: TGTGCCAGCAGGCAGGGGGGACTAGACACCGGGGAGCTGTTTTTT; cdr3_aa: CASRQGGLDTGELFF
v_call: TRBV20-1; j_call: TRBJ1-1; clone_size: many; d_call: NA; cdr3_nt: TGCAGTGCTAGAGACACAGCGGAGACTGAAGCTTTCTTT; cdr3_aa: CSARDTAETEAFF
v_call: TRBV18; j_call: TRBJ2-7; clone_size: few; d_call: NA; cdr3_nt: TGTGCCAGCTCACCAAGAGGGGTGGGCTACGAGCAGTACTTC; cdr3_aa: CASSPRGVGYEQYF
v_call: TRBV29-1; j_call: TRBJ2-3; clone_size: NA; d_call: TRBD1; cdr3_nt: TGCAGCGGGGGACAGGTAGCAGATACGCAGTATTTT; cdr3_aa: CSGGQVADTQYF
v_call: TRBV7-8; j_call: TRBJ2-1; clone_size: NA; d_call: NA; cdr3_nt: TGTGCCAGCAGCTTTAGACTGGACAGGCAGTTCTTC; cdr3_aa: CASSFRLDRQFF
v_call: TRBV29-1; j_call: TRBJ2-2; clone_size: NA; d_call: NA; cdr3_nt: TGCAGCGTTGAATATAGGAAGGGACGCACCGGGGAGCTGTTTTTT; cdr3_aa: CSVEYRKGRTGELFF
v_call: TRBV7-2; j_call: TRBJ1-2; clone_size: NA; d_call: TRBD1; cdr3_nt: TGTGCCAGCAGCTTAGCTCAGGGGGCGACTGGCTACACCTTC; cdr3_aa: CASSLAQGATGYTF
v_call: TRBV7-9; j_call: TRBJ1-2; clone_size: NA; d_call: TRBD1; cdr3_nt: TGTGCCAGCAGTAAAGACAGGGGCCCCTATGGCTACACCTTC; cdr3_aa: CASSKDRGPYGYTF
v_call: TRBV5-1; j_call: TRBJ2-5; clone_size: NA; d_call: TRBD2; cdr3_nt: TGCGCCAGCAGCTTTACTAGCGGGGCCCAAGAGACCCAGTACTTC; cdr3_aa: CASSFTSGAQETQYF
v_call: TRBV3-1; j_call: TRBJ1-1; clone_size: NA; d_call: NA; cdr3_nt: TGTGCCAGCACCGTTGGGGGCAGGAACACTGAAGCTTTCTTT; cdr3_aa: CASTVGGRNTEAFF
v_call: TRBV6-2/TRBV6-3; j_call: TRBJ1-5; clone_size: many; d_call: TRBD1; cdr3_nt: TGTGCCAGCAGTAACACAGGGGCGAGGATCAACTATAGCAATCAGCCCCAGCATTTT; cdr3_aa: CASSNTGARINYSNQPQHF
v_call: TRBV10-3; j_call: TRBJ2-5; clone_size: NA; d_call: NA; cdr3_nt: TGTGCCATCAGTACTAGCTCGGAGACCCAGTACTTC; cdr3_aa: CAISTSSETQYF
v_call: TRBV11-2; j_call: TRBJ2-1; clone_size: few; d_call: TRBD2; cdr3_nt: TGTGCCAGCAGCTGGGGGCGGGGGGGCACCTACAATGAGCAGTTCTTC; cdr3_aa: CASSWGRGGTYNEQFF
v_call: TRBV28; j_call: TRBJ2-1; clone_size: NA; d_call: NA; cdr3_nt: TGTGCCAGCACCACCCTTCGCCGACCCGCCCGGTTCTTC; cdr3_aa: CASTTLRRPARFF
v_call: TRBV19; j_call: TRBJ1-2; clone_size: few; d_call: TRBD1; cdr3_nt: TGTGCCAGTAGTGAAACCGGGACAGGGGGCACCTATGGCTACACCTTC; cdr3_aa: CASSETGTGGTYGYTF
v_call: TRBV5-1; j_call: TRBJ1-1; clone_size: NA; d_call: NA; cdr3_nt: TGCGCCAGCAGCTTGATTAAGGACACTGAAGCTTTCTTT; cdr3_aa: CASSLIKDTEAFF
v_call: TRBV27; j_call: TRBJ1-2; clone_size: few; d_call: TRBD1; cdr3_nt: TGTGCCAGCAGTTTCGGACAGGGTTTAGGCTACACCTTC; cdr3_aa: CASSFGQGLGYTF
v_call: TRBV5-4; j_call: TRBJ1-1; clone_size: NA; d_call: TRBD1; cdr3_nt: TGTGCCAGCGGACAGGTGAACACTGAAGCTTTCTTT; cdr3_aa: CASGQVNTEAFF
v_call: TRBV13; j_call: TRBJ2-7; clone_size: NA; d_call: NA; cdr3_nt: TGTGCCAGCAGCTTAGGACAGGGAAGCGAGCAGTACTTC; cdr3_aa: CASSLGQGSEQYF
v_call: TRBV7-6; j_call: TRBJ1-3; clone_size: NA; d_call: NA; cdr3_nt: TGTGCCAGCAGCGGCGGAAGGTACTCTGGAAACACCATATATTTT; cdr3_aa: CASSGGRYSGNTIYF
v_call: TRBV7-9; j_call: TRBJ2-4; clone_size: few; d_call: NA; cdr3_nt: TGTGCCAGCAGCTTAGAGGGTGGCGTAGACATTCAGTACTTC; cdr3_aa: CASSLEGGVDIQYF
v_call: TRBV6-2/TRBV6-3; j_call: TRBJ2-1; clone_size: NA; d_call: TRBD1; cdr3_nt: TGTGCCAGCACCACTTACTGGACAGGGGGGGATGAGCAGTTCTTC; cdr3_aa: CASTTYWTGGDEQFF
v_call: TRBV20-1; j_call: TRBJ1-3; clone_size: few; d_call: NA; cdr3_nt: TGCAGTGTCTGGGCGCGCCGGGACACCATATATTTT; cdr3_aa: CSVWARRDTIYF
v_call: TRBV12-3/TRBV12-4; j_call: TRBJ1-5; clone_size: NA; d_call: NA; cdr3_nt: TGTGCCAGCAGTTCTCAGGGTACCTATCAGCCCCAGCATTTT; cdr3_aa: CASSSQGTYQPQHF
v_call: TRBV13; j_call: TRBJ2-1; clone_size: NA; d_call: NA; cdr3_nt: TGTGCCAGCAGCTACGGGAGACCACCGTACAATGAGCAGTTCTTC; cdr3_aa: CASSYGRPPYNEQFF
v_call: TRBV29-1; j_call: TRBJ1-1; clone_size: NA; d_call: NA; cdr3_nt: TGCAGCGTTGAAGATCCGGAGGTTGGTTTCTTT; cdr3_aa: CSVEDPEVGFF
v_call: TRBV19; j_call: TRBJ2-3; clone_size: NA; d_call: TRBD1; cdr3_nt: TGTGCCAGCAGTCAGACAGGGAACACAGATACGCAGTATTTT; cdr3_aa: CASSQTGNTDTQYF
v_call: TRBV20-1; j_call: TRBJ1-5; clone_size: NA; d_call: NA; cdr3_nt: TGCAGTGCTATGAATAGCAATCAGCCCCAGCATTTT; cdr3_aa: CSAMNSNQPQHF
v_call: TRBV6-6; j_call: TRBJ1-1; clone_size: NA; d_call: NA; cdr3_nt: TGTGCCAGCAGTTACACTGAAGCTTTCTTT; cdr3_aa: CASSYTEAFF
v_call: TRBV3-1; j_call: TRBJ2-2; clone_size: NA; d_call: NA; cdr3_nt: TGTGCCAGCAGCCGTGGACAGCCGAACGGGGAGCTGTTTTTT; cdr3_aa: CASSRGQPNGELFF
v_call: TRBV5-5; j_call: TRBJ1-6; clone_size: NA; d_call: TRBD1; cdr3_nt: TGTGCCAGCAGCCGAGAGACAGGGGGCGCTTCACCCCTCCACTTT; cdr3_aa: CASSRETGGASPLHF
v_call: TRBV9; j_call: TRBJ1-4; clone_size: NA; d_call: NA; cdr3_nt: TGTGCCAGCAGCGTCGGGGGGCTTAATGAAAAACTGTTTTTT; cdr3_aa: CASSVGGLNEKLFF
v_call: TRBV6-5; j_call: TRBJ1-1; clone_size: NA; d_call: NA; cdr3_nt: TGTGCCAGCAGTTACTCGAGGATGGCTGAACCGGCTGAAGCTTTCTTT; cdr3_aa: CASSYSRMAEPAEAFF
v_call: TRBV15; j_call: TRBJ2-7; clone_size: NA; d_call: TRBD2; cdr3_nt: TGTGCCACCAGCAGGAAACGGGGGGTGAGAACTAGCGGCGAGTCCTACGAGCAGTACTTC; cdr3_aa: CATSRKRGVRTSGESYEQYF
v_call: TRBV7-9; j_call: TRBJ2-3; clone_size: NA; d_call: TRBD2; cdr3_nt: TGTGTCAGCAGCGTAGCGGGAGGCGACACAGATACGCAGTATTTT; cdr3_aa: CVSSVAGGDTDTQYF
v_call: TRBV20-1; j_call: TRBJ2-1; clone_size: few; d_call: TRBD2; cdr3_nt: TGCAGTGCTAGAAGGCTAGCGGGACTAAATGAGCAGTTCTTC; cdr3_aa: CSARRLAGLNEQFF
v_call: TRBV20-1; j_call: TRBJ2-5; clone_size: few; d_call: TRBD2; cdr3_nt: TGCAGTTGGACTAGCGGCAAAGAGACCCAGTACTTC; cdr3_aa: CSWTSGKETQYF
v_call: TRBV19; j_call: TRBJ1-1; clone_size: NA; d_call: NA; cdr3_nt: TGTGCCAGTAGTATCGCCCGGGGCGGAAGGGGCACTGAAGCTTTCTTT; cdr3_aa: CASSIARGGRGTEAFF
v_call: TRBV12-3/TRBV12-4; j_call: TRBJ2-7; clone_size: NA; d_call: TRBD2; cdr3_nt: TGTGCCAGCAGTCATGGGGGGGGTTCCGAGCAGTACTTC; cdr3_aa: CASSHGGGSEQYF
v_call: TRBV6-2/TRBV6-3; j_call: TRBJ2-2; clone_size: few; d_call: TRBD2; cdr3_nt: TGTGCCAGTGAGGGACTAGCACATACCGGGGAGCTGTTTTTT; cdr3_aa: CASEGLAHTGELFF
v_call: TRBV12-3/TRBV12-4; j_call: TRBJ1-5; clone_size: few; d_call: NA; cdr3_nt: TGTGCCAGCAGTAAGAGGGAGAATCAGCCCCAGCATTTT; cdr3_aa: CASSKRENQPQHF
v_call: TRBV10-3; j_call: TRBJ2-3; clone_size: NA; d_call: NA; cdr3_nt: TGTGCCTCTAGGAGTATCACAGATACGCAGTATTTT; cdr3_aa: CASRSITDTQYF
v_call: TRBV7-2; j_call: TRBJ2-1; clone_size: NA; d_call: NA; cdr3_nt: TGTGCCAGCAGCTTAGGGGGGGCCTCCTTCAATGAGCAGTTCTTC; cdr3_aa: CASSLGGASFNEQFF
v_call: TRBV20-1; j_call: TRBJ2-3; clone_size: few; d_call: TRBD2; cdr3_nt: TGCAGTGCTCCTCCGCCACTAGCGGCAAGTGGCACAGATACGCAGTATTTT; cdr3_aa: CSAPPPLAASGTDTQYF
v_call: TRBV5-6; j_call: TRBJ2-5; clone_size: few; d_call: TRBD1; cdr3_nt: TGTGCCAGCAGCTCGGGACAGGGGACCCAAGAGACCCAGTACTTC; cdr3_aa: CASSSGQGTQETQYF
v_call: TRBV25-1; j_call: TRBJ1-6; clone_size: NA; d_call: NA; cdr3_nt: TGTGCCAGCCACCGACAAGGGACCCTCCACTTT; cdr3_aa: CASHRQGTLHF
v_call: TRBV9; j_call: TRBJ2-7; clone_size: NA; d_call: TRBD2; cdr3_nt: TGTGCCAGCAGCGTTACTAGCGGGACTGTGTACGAGCAGTACTTC; cdr3_aa: CASSVTSGTVYEQYF
v_call: TRBV4-3; j_call: TRBJ2-7; clone_size: few; d_call: TRBD1; cdr3_nt: TGCGCCAGCAGCCAAGACCTAGGACAGGGCTACGAGCAGTACTTC; cdr3_aa: CASSQDLGQGYEQYF
v_call: TRBV20-1; j_call: TRBJ1-4; clone_size: NA; d_call: NA; cdr3_nt: TGCAGTGCTCCGCGGCCCGGGGAAAGTGAAAAACTGTTTTTT; cdr3_aa: CSAPRPGESEKLFF
v_call: TRBV28; j_call: TRBJ2-2; clone_size: NA; d_call: NA; cdr3_nt: TGTGCCACCTCCCGCGGGACGTTCACCGGGGAGCTGTTTTTT; cdr3_aa: CATSRGTFTGELFF
v_call: TRBV20-1; j_call: TRBJ1-5; clone_size: few; d_call: NA; cdr3_nt: TGCAGTGCTAGACCAAGTAGCAATCAGCCCCAGCATTTT; cdr3_aa: CSARPSSNQPQHF
v_call: TRBV6-2/TRBV6-3; j_call: TRBJ2-5; clone_size: few; d_call: NA; cdr3_nt: TGTGCCAGCAGTTACGGGGCGGTTCAAGAGACCCAGTACTTC; cdr3_aa: CASSYGAVQETQYF
v_call: TRBV28; j_call: TRBJ2-7; clone_size: NA; d_call: TRBD1; cdr3_nt: TGTGGCAGCAGTCAGGGGGCCTACGAGCAGTACTTC; cdr3_aa: CGSSQGAYEQYF
v_call: TRBV3-1; j_call: TRBJ1-5; clone_size: NA; d_call: NA; cdr3_nt: TGTGCCAGCAGCCAAGATACGGTAAGATCTCAGCCCCAGCATTTT; cdr3_aa: CASSQDTVRSQPQHF